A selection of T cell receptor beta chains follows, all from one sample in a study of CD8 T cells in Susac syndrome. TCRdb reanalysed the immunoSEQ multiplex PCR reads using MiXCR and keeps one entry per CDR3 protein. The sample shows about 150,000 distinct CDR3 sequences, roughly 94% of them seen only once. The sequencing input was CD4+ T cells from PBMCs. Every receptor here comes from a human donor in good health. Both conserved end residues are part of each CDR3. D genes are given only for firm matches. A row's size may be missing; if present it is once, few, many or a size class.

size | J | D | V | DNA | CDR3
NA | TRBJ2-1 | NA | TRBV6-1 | TGTGCCAGCAGCGGCGCAGGGCCCCACAATAGATACAATGAGCAGTTCTTC | CASSGAGPHNRYNEQFF
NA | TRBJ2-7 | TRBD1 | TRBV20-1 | TGCAGTGCCCAGGACCGGGACAGGGGGCATTACTACGAGCAGTACTTC | CSAQDRDRGHYYEQYF
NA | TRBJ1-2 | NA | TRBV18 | TGTGCCAGCTCACCAGCAGGGGACTATGGCTACACCTTC | CASSPAGDYGYTF
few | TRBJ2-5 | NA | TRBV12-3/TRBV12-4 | TGTGCCAGCAGTTCCCCCCCTGGATTGGAGACCCAGTACTTC | CASSSPPGLETQYF
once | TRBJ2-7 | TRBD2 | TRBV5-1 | TGCGCCAGCAGCCTCCGGACTAGCGGATACCCCTACGAGCAGTACTTC | CASSLRTSGYPYEQYF
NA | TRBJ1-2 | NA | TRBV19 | TGTGCCAGTAGTAGTATTGACTATGGCTACACCTTC | CASSSIDYGYTF
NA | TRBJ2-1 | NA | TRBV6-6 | TGTGCCAGCACCCATGGACCCAGGCGAGCGAATGAGCAGTTCTTC | CASTHGPRRANEQFF
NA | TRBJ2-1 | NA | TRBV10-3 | TGTGCCACCCGGGGACCTACCTACAATGAGCAGTTCTTC | CATRGPTYNEQFF
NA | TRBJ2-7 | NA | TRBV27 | TGTGCCAGCAGTTTGGGCGGGATCTCCTACGAGCAGTACTTC | CASSLGGISYEQYF
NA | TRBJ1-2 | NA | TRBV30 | TGTGCCTGGAGCGTAGATTTCCCAGGTTCTAACTATGGCTACACCTTC | CAWSVDFPGSNYGYTF
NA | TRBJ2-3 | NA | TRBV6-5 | TGTGCCAGCAGTTCGTATAGCCCCCAGGGAGATACGCAGTATTTT | CASSSYSPQGDTQYF
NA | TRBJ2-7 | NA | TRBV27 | TGTGCCAGCAGTTTAGGGTGGAAGGTCCACGAGCAGTACTTC | CASSLGWKVHEQYF
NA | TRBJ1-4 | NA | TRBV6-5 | TGTGCCAGCAGTTCCGGGACGGATGAAAAACTGTTTTTT | CASSSGTDEKLFF
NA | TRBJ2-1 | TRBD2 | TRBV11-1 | TGTGCCAGCAACCCCGGGACTAGCGGGAGGGATGAGCAGTTCTTC | CASNPGTSGRDEQFF
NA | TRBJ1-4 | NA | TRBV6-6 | TGTGCCAGCAGTTACCGAGGATTTAATGAAAAACTGTTTTTT | CASSYRGFNEKLFF
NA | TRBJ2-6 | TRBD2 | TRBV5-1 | TGCGCCAGCAGCCTGCCGACTAGCGGGAGCTCTGGGGCCAACGTCCTGACTTTC | CASSLPTSGSSGANVLTF
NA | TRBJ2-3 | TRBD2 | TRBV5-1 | TGCGCCAGCAGCCCCGGACTAGCGGTTAGCACAGATACGCAGTATTTT | CASSPGLAVSTDTQYF
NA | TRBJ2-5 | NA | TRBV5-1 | TGCGCCAGCAGCTTGGAGCCAGGGCGAAAGACCCAGTACTTC | CASSLEPGRKTQYF